Included here is one T cell receptor (beta chain) sequence, with context. The authors' processing: ImmunoSEQ only sent back junction sequences with no quality scores, so filtering was done differently. Some clones are missing from TCRdb's copy, which holds only in-frame ones; the method was immunoSEQ multiplex PCR. D and trimming come from the DNA, and the V and J calls and clone size come from that table. The table lists around 980,000 clones, 75% to 80% of them singletons. This specimen comes from a study of shared clonotypes between healthy human individuals. Germline V gives CDR1 KGHSH, CDR2 LQKENI. The CDR3 is 12 amino acids. The V and J ends lost 3 bases and 7 bases, in that order; junction bases with no gene match: 3.

The V gene is TRBV18, the J gene TRBJ2-7, with 7 bases aligning to TRBD1. The specimen sequenced was memory CD4+ T cells from PBMCs. Regarding subset: CD45RA-negative fraction. The source of this sequence is a man younger than 30 in good health. Some clones in this sample may be carry-over from other donors' samples. The CDR3 region is CASSPTTGEQYF. The CDR3 DNA sequence: TGTGCCAGCTCACCGACGACAGGGGAGCAGTACTTC.